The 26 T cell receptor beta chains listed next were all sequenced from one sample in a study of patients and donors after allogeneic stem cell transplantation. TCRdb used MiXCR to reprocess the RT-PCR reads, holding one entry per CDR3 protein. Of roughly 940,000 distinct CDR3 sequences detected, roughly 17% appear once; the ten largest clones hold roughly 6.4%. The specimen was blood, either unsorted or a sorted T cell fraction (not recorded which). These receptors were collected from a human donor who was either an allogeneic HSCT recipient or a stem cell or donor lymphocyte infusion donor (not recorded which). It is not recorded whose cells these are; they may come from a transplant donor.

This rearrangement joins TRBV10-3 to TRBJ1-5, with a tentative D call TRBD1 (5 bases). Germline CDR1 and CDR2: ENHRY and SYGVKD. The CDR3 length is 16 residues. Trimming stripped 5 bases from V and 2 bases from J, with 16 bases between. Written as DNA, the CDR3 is TGTGCCATCAGTATGGGGGACCGTTTTGGCAATCAGCCCCAGCATTTT. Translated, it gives CAISMGDRFGNQPQHF.

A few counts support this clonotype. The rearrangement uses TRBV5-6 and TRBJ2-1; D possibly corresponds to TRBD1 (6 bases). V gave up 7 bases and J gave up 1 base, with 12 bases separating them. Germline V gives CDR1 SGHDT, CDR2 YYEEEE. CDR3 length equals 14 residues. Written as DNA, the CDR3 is TGTGCCAGCCGGAGGCAGGGGTCCTACAATGAGCAGTTCTTC. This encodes CASRRQGSYNEQFF.

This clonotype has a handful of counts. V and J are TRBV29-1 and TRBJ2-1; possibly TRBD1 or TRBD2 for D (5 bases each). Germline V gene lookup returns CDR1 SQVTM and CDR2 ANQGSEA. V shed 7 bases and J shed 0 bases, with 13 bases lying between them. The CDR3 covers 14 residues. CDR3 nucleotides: TGCAGCGCCCGGGACCAGAGCTCCTACAATGAGCAGTTCTTC. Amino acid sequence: CSARDQSSYNEQFF.

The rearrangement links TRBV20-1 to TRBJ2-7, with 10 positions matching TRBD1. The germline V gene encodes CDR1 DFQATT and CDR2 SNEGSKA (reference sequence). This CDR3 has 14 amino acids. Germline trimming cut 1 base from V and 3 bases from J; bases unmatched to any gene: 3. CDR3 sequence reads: CSARAGQGSYEQYF. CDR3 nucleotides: TGCAGTGCTAGAGCGGGACAGGGGAGCTACGAGCAGTACTTC.

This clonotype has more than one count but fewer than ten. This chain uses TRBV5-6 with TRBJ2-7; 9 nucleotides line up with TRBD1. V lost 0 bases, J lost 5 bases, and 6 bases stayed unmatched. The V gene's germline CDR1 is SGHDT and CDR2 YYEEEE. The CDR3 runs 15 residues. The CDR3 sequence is CASSLVGQGNHEQYF. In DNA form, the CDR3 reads TGTGCCAGCAGCTTGGTTGGACAGGGGAACCACGAGCAGTACTTC.

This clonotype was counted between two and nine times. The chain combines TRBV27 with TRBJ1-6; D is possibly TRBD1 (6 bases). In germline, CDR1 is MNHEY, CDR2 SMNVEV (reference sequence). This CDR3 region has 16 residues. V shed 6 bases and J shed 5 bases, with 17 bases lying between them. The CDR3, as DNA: TGTGCCAGCAGCCAGGCCAGGACAGCTAATAATTCACCCCTCCACTTT. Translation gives CASSQARTANNSPLHF.

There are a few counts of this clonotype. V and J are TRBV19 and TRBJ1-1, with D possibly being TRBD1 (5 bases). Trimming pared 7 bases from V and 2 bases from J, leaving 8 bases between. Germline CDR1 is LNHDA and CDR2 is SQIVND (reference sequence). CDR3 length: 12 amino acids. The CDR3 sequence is CASKGSNTEAFF. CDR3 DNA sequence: TGTGCCAGTAAGGGGAGCAACACTGAAGCTTTCTTT.

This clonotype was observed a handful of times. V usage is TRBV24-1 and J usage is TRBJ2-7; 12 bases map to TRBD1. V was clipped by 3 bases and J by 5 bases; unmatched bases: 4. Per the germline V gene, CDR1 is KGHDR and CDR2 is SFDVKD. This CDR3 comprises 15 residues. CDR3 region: CATSDPGQGAHEQYF. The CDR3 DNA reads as TGTGCCACCAGTGATCCGGGACAGGGGGCTCACGAGCAGTACTTC.

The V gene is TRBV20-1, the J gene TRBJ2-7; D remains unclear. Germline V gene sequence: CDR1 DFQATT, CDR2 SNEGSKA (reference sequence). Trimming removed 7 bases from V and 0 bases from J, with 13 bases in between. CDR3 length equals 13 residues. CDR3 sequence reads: CSVRQALSYEQYF. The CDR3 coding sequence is TGCAGTGTGCGGCAGGCTCTCTCCTACGAGCAGTACTTC.

CDR3: CASSPRTSGSDYGYTF. The CDR3 DNA reads as TGTGCCAGCTCACCTCGGACATCGGGGTCGGACTATGGCTACACCTTC. The chain recombines TRBV18 with TRBJ1-2; perhaps TRBD1 as D (5 bases). The CDR3 runs 16 residues. Germline V gives CDR1 KGHSH, CDR2 LQKENI. Trimming cost V 3 bases and J 3 bases, with 17 bases left between them.

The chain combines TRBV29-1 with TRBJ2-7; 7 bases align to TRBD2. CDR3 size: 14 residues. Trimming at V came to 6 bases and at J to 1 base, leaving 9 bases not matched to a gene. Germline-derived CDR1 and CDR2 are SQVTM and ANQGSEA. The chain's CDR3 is CSVVTSGVSYEQYF. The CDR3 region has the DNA TGCAGCGTGGTGACGAGCGGGGTTTCCTACGAGCAGTACTTC.

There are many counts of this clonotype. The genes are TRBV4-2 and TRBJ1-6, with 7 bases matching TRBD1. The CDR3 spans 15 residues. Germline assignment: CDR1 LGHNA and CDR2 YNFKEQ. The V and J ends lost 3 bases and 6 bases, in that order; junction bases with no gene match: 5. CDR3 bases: TGTGCCAGCAGCCATGGACAGGATGGTAATTCACCCCTCCACTTT. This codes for CASSHGQDGNSPLHF.

As DNA, the CDR3 is TGTGCCAGCAGCTTGGGGGACCCTTACTACGAGCAGTACTTC. Translating it yields CASSLGDPYYEQYF. The rearrangement uses TRBV5-6 and TRBJ2-7; either TRBD1 or TRBD2 may fit D (5 bases each). The V gene lost 0 bases and the J gene lost 3 bases, with 10 bases spanning the gap. The V gene's germline CDR1 is SGHDT and CDR2 YYEEEE. The CDR3 contains 14 residues.

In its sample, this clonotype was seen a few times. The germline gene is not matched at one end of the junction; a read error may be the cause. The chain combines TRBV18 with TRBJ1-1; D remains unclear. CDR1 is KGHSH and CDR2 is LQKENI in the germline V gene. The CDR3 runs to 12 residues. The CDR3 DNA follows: TGTGCCAGCTCAGGGGTGAAGACTGAAGCTTTCTTT. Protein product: CASSGVKTEAFF.

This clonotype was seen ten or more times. The CDR3 DNA reads TGTGCCAGCAGCTCATCCAGCGGGGCCACAGATACGCAGTATTTT. Residues: CASSSSSGATDTQYF. The chain joins TRBV7-3 to TRBJ2-3; 7 bases align to TRBD2. The CDR3 covers 15 residues. J was trimmed by 2 bases and V by 4 bases; bases with no gene match: 6. Germline V CDR1 and CDR2: SGHTA, FQGTGA. Combining the CDR3 with reference TRBV7-3 and TRBJ2-3 gives the whole variable domain GAGVSQTPSNKVTEKGKYVELRCDPISGHTALYWYRQSLGQGPEFLIYFQGTGAADDSGLPNDRFFAVRPEGSVSTLKIQRTERGDSAVYLCASSSSSGATDTQYFGPGTRLTVL.

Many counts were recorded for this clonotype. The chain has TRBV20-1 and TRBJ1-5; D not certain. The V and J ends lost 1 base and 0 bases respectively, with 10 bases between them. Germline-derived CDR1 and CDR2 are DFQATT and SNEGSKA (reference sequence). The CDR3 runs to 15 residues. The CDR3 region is CSARVGRYSNQPQHF. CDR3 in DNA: TGCAGTGCTAGAGTCGGGAGATATAGCAATCAGCCCCAGCATTTT.

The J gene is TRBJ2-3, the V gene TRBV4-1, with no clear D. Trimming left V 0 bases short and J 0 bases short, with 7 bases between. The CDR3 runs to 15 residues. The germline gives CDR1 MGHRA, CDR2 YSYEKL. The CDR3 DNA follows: TGCGCCAGCAGCCAAGAATTCCCTAGCACAGATACGCAGTATTTT. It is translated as CASSQEFPSTDTQYF.

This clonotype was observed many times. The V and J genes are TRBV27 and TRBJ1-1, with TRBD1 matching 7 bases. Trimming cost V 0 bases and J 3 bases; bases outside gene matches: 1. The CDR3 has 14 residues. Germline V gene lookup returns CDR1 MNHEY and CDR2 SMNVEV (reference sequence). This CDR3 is CASSLSTGYTEAFF. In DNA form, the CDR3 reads TGTGCCAGCAGTTTATCGACAGGGTACACTGAAGCTTTCTTT.

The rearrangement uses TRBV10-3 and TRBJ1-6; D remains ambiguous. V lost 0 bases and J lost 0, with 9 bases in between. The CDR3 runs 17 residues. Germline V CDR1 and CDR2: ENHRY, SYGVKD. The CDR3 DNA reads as TGTGCCATCAGTGAGTCGGGTAAATCCTCCTATAATTCACCCCTCCACTTT. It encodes CAISESGKSSYNSPLHF.

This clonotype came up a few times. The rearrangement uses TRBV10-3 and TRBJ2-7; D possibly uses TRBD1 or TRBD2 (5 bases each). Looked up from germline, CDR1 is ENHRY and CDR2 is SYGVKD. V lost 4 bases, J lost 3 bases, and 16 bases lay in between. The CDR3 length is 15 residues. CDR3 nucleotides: TGTGCCATCAGTGGGACACTCGGGGCAATCTACGAGCAGTACTTC. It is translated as CAISGTLGAIYEQYF.

CDR3 sequence: CASASTKINEQFF. The CDR3 DNA follows: TGTGCCAGCGCCTCTACAAAGATTAATGAGCAGTTCTTC. This rearrangement joins TRBV28 to TRBJ2-1, with unresolved D. Trimming removed 8 bases from V and 7 bases from J, with 15 bases in between. Germline values: CDR1 MDHEN, CDR2 SYDVKM. The CDR3 extends over 13 amino acids.

The CDR3 coding sequence is TGTGCCAGCACGCCCGGGACAGACAATTCACCCCTCCACTTT. This sequence encodes CASTPGTDNSPLHF. The V gene is TRBV6-1, the J gene TRBJ1-6; TRBD1 aligns across 7 bases. Germline V CDR1 and CDR2: MNHNS, SASEGT. This CDR3 is 14 amino acids long. Trimming at V came to 7 bases and at J to 7 bases, leaving 7 bases not matched to a gene.

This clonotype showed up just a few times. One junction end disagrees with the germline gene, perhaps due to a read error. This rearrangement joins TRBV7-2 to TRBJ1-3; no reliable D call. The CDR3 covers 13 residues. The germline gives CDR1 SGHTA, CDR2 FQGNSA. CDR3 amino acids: CASRGSMGNTTYF. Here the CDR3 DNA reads TGTGCCAGCAGGGGGAGCATGGGAAACACCACATATTTT.

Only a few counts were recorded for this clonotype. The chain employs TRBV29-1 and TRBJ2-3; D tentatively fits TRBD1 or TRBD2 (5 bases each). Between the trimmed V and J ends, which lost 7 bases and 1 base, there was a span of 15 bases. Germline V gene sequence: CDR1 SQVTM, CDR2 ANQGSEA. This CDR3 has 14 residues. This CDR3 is CSGDTGTGTDTQYF. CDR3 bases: TGCAGCGGTGACACGGGGACCGGCACAGATACGCAGTATTTT.

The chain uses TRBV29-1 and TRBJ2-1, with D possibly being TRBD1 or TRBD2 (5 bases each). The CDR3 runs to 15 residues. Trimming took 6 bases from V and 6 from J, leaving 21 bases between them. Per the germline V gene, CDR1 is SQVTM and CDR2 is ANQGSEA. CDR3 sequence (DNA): TGCAGCGTCCCGTCTCCCGGGGCAGGGATCAATGAGCAGTTCTTC. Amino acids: CSVPSPGAGINEQFF.

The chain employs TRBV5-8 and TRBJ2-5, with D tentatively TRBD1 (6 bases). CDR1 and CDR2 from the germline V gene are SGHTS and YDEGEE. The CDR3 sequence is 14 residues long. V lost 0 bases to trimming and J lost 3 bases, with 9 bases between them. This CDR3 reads CASSLVAGEETQYF. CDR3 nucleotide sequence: TGTGCCAGCAGCTTGGTGGCAGGGGAAGAGACCCAGTACTTC.